The 18 T cell receptor beta chains in this list originate from one sample, sequenced in a study of blood T cell repertoires in COVID-19. TCRdb keeps only in-frame clones here, not all; method: immunoSEQ multiplex PCR. The sample consists of 25,000 to 30,000 clones, roughly three quarters of them appearing once. The sequencing sample was made of peripheral blood. The receptors originated from a woman in her 70s with acute or convalescent COVID-19.

The chain has TRBV4-3 and TRBJ2-2; D possibly corresponds to TRBD1 (5 bases). V lost 1 base and J lost 0, with 12 bases in between. Germline V CDR1 and CDR2: LGHNA, YSLEER. CDR3 length: 17 amino acids. The CDR3 DNA is TGCGCCAGCAGCCAAGCCCCGGACACCTCGAACACCGGGGAGCTGTTTTTT. It codes for CASSQAPDTSNTGELFF.

J is TRBJ2-7 and V is TRBV6-5, with 9 positions matching TRBD1. CDR1 is MNHEY and CDR2 is SVGAGI in the germline V gene. The CDR3 has 12 amino acids. Trimming cost V 11 bases and J 5 bases; bases outside gene matches: 7. Here the CDR3 reads CAGGQGRNEQYF. The CDR3 nucleotides read TGTGCCGGAGGACAGGGGCGCAACGAGCAGTACTTC.

This chain uses TRBV4-1 with TRBJ1-2; D gene ambiguous. CDR3 length: 13 residues. V lost 0 bases and J lost 4, with 6 bases in between. The V gene's germline CDR1 is MGHRA and CDR2 YSYEKL. This CDR3 reads CASSQETSYGYTF. In DNA form, the CDR3 reads TGCGCCAGCAGCCAAGAAACCAGCTATGGCTACACCTTC.

The chain couples TRBV19 to TRBJ2-2; the match to TRBD2 covers 10 bases. The germline gives CDR1 LNHDA, CDR2 SQIVND (reference sequence). This CDR3 is built from 18 residues. Germline trimming cut 2 bases from V and 2 bases from J; bases unmatched to any gene: 8. The CDR3 nucleotides are TGTGCCAGTAGTATAAGGGCTAGCGGGAGCCCTAACACCGGGGAGCTGTTTTTT. Its protein is CASSIRASGSPNTGELFF. Complete variable domain (other parts from reference TRBV19 and TRBJ2-2): DGGITQSPKYLFRKEGQNVTLSCEQNLNHDAMYWYRQDPGQGLRLIYYSQIVNDFQKGDIAEGYSVSREKKESFPLTVTSAQKNPTAFYLCASSIRASGSPNTGELFFGEGSRLTVL.

This sequence joins TRBV6-7 and TRBJ1-6; 7 bases map to TRBD1. TRBV6-7 is recorded as an ORF, its role being uncertain. The CDR3 length is 15 residues. Trimming cost V 6 bases and J 10 bases; bases outside gene matches: 12. The CDR3 bases are TGTGCCAGCAGACCACTAGACAGGGATCGATCACCCCTCCACTTT. Protein product: CASRPLDRDRSPLHF.

J is TRBJ2-2 and V is TRBV7-8, with 9 bases matching TRBD2. The trim removed 1 base at V and 6 bases at J, leaving 12 bases unmatched. Germline lookup yields CDR1 SGHVS and CDR2 FQNEAQ. There are 18 residues in the CDR3. This chain's CDR3 is CASSLVQVLAGEAGELFF. CDR3 DNA: TGTGCCAGCAGCTTAGTCCAGGTGTTAGCGGGAGAGGCCGGGGAGCTGTTTTTT.

V is TRBV18 and J is TRBJ1-1; possibly TRBD1 for D (5 bases). CDR3 length: 13 residues. The germline V gene has CDR1 KGHSH and CDR2 LQKENI. The V end lost 3 bases, the J end lost 3 bases, and 8 bases lay between the germline ends. CDR3 in amino acids: CASSPREDTEAFF. CDR3 DNA: TGTGCCAGCTCACCCAGGGAGGACACTGAAGCTTTCTTT.

The chain recombines TRBV5-6 with TRBJ2-2; D unresolved. Germline-derived CDR1 and CDR2 are SGHDT and YYEEEE. This CDR3 is 12 amino acids long. Deletions cut 4 bases from V and 2 bases from J, with 3 bases between. Written as DNA, the CDR3 is TGTGCCAGCAGCCATAACACCGGGGAGCTGTTTTTT. Translated: CASSHNTGELFF.

The chain has TRBV3-1 (or the pseudogene TRBV3-2) and TRBJ2-2; 7 bases agree with TRBD1. With V trimmed by 2 bases and J by 8 bases, 11 bases remained unmatched. Germline V CDR1 and CDR2: LGHDT, YNNKEL (reference sequence). The CDR3 loop spans 16 amino acids. The CDR3 is CASSQSALQGRGELFF. CDR3 DNA: TGTGCCAGCAGCCAAAGCGCATTACAGGGGAGAGGGGAGCTGTTTTTT.

V and J are TRBV7-3 and TRBJ2-2, with a weak D call TRBD2 (6 bases). V lost 1 base and J lost 2, with 14 bases in between. This CDR3 is 17 amino acids long. Germline CDR1 and CDR2: SGHTA and FQGTGA. The CDR3 reads CASSLSGGLYNTGELFF. The CDR3 DNA reads TGTGCCAGCAGCTTAAGTGGGGGACTTTATAACACCGGGGAGCTGTTTTTT.

The CDR3 loop reads CASSGRGRGGTDTQYF. For the CDR3, the DNA is TGTGCCAGCAGCGGAAGGGGGCGGGGGGGCACAGATACGCAGTATTTT. This chain joins TRBV13 and TRBJ2-3; TRBD2 might be the D (8 bases). The CDR3 has 16 residues. From germline, CDR1 is PRHDT and CDR2 FYEKMQ (reference sequence). V lost 5 bases, J lost 1 base, and 16 bases lay in between. The full variable domain, its missing parts supplied by reference TRBV13 and TRBJ2-3, is AAGVIQSPRHLIKEKRETATLKCYPIPRHDTVYWYQQGPGQDPQFLISFYEKMQSDKGSIPDRFSAQQFSDYHSELNMSSLELGDSALYFCASSGRGRGGTDTQYFGPGTRLTVL.

The chain uses TRBV18 and TRBJ2-1; 7 bases align to TRBD2. The CDR3 runs to 16 residues. V shed 0 bases and J 6 bases; nucleotides not matched to a gene: 8. Germline lookup yields CDR1 KGHSH and CDR2 LQKENI. The CDR3 loop reads CASSPPKRAGTNEQFF. For the CDR3, the DNA is TGTGCCAGCTCACCACCGAAAAGAGCGGGGACCAATGAGCAGTTCTTC. The whole variable domain, remainder taken from reference TRBV18 and TRBJ2-1, is NAGVMQNPRHLVRRRGQEARLRCSPMKGHSHVYWYRQLPEEGLKFMVYLQKENIIDESGMPKERFSAEFPKEGPSILRIQQVVRGDSAAYFCASSPPKRAGTNEQFFGPGTRLTVL.

J is TRBJ2-7 and V is TRBV18, with 8 positions matching TRBD2. The CDR3 length is 13 residues. Unmatched junction bases numbered 5, after V lost 4 bases and J lost 6 bases. The germline V gene encodes CDR1 KGHSH and CDR2 LQKENI. CDR3 in DNA: TGTGCCAGCTCACTAGCGGGGCCTCTCGAGCAGTACTTC. Protein product: CASSLAGPLEQYF.

The V call is TRBV7-9, the J call TRBJ1-3, with TRBD1 matching 9 bases. This CDR3 has 14 amino acids. Germline V CDR1 and CDR2: SEHNR, FQNEAQ (reference sequence). The J segment lost 2 bases and the V segment lost 9 bases, leaving 5 bases of the junction unmatched. The CDR3 here is CASQQGAPGNTIYF. DNA of the CDR3: TGTGCCAGTCAACAGGGGGCGCCTGGAAACACCATATATTTT.

The chain couples TRBV19 to TRBJ1-5, with D hard to call. Germline-derived CDR1 and CDR2 are LNHDA and SQIVND (reference sequence). The CDR3 sequence is 16 residues long. The V and J ends lost 2 bases and 1 base respectively, with 12 bases between them. CDR3 region: CASSITRVGSNQPQHF. The CDR3 DNA reads TGTGCCAGTAGTATAACGAGGGTGGGGAGCAATCAGCCCCAGCATTTT.

The chain joins TRBV9 to TRBJ1-4; 7 bases line up with TRBD1. CDR3 size: 13 residues. V dropped 4 bases and J dropped 12; count of bases not matched to a gene: 9. The V gene's germline CDR1 is SGDLS and CDR2 YYNGEE. In DNA form, the CDR3 reads TGTGCCAGCAGCCCAGGGGGAGCATGGGAACTGTTTTTT. The encoded protein is CASSPGGAWELFF.

This clone was recorded only once. The chain carries TRBV27 and TRBJ2-3, with 10 nucleotides matching TRBD2. CDR3 size: 15 residues. The V and J ends lost 3 bases and 5 bases, in that order; junction bases with no gene match: 5. Germline loops: CDR1 MNHEY, CDR2 SMNVEV (reference sequence). In DNA, the CDR3 is TGTGCCAGCAGTTTTGGTCCTAGCGGGAGAGATACGCAGTATTTT. Amino acids: CASSFGPSGRDTQYF.

V and J are TRBV5-1 and TRBJ2-1; the D is unclear. The CDR3 loop spans 15 amino acids. Per germline, CDR1 SGHRS and CDR2 YFSETQ. The ends were cut back, 0 bases at V and 4 bases at J, with 11 bases in the middle. CDR3 protein: CASSLDGNPYNEQFF. In DNA form, the CDR3 reads TGCGCCAGCAGCTTGGACGGTAACCCTTACAATGAGCAGTTCTTC.